A selection of T cell receptor beta chains follows, all from one sample in a study of tumor-infiltrating lymphocytes in localized non-small cell lung cancer. This table comes from immunoSEQ multiplex PCR, and its TCRdb copy is limited to in-frame clones, with some not included. The sample lists some 21,000 clones, approximately 80% occurring once. The sequencing sample was made of lung tumor tissue. The receptor source for this set is a human donor with non-small cell lung cancer. CDR3s include the opening cysteine and the closing phenylalanine or tryptophan. Clone size is shown for a subset of rows, as once, few, many or a class of expanded clone.

V gene | clone size | CDR3 protein
TRBV2 | once | CASSEGPILFF
TRBV6-6 | . | CASSYGTNYDEQFF
TRBV19 | . | CASSMSRNEQFF
TRBV6-5 | . | CASSYVAGGNNEQFF
TRBV7-3 | . | CASSAGLAEIYNEQFF
TRBV7-2 | . | CASSSDRGLAEAFF
TRBV5-1 | few | CASSSGRSGTDTQYF
TRBV28 | . | CASSLVRYGYTF
TRBV29-1 | few | CSVRQGDRQYF
TRBV29-1 | . | CSVDSSGMYNEQFF
TRBV7-8 | . | CASSFLDRGGGTQYF
TRBV7-2 | few | CASTRGSNQPQHF
TRBV5-6 | . | CASSWTGGYGYTF
TRBV18 | . | CASSPPLSGRAMNEQFF
TRBV10-3 | . | CAISDGVWRSWRQTQYF
TRBV6-4 | . | CASSDPSGRGTEETQYF